A selection of T cell receptor beta chains follows, all from one sample in a study of beta chain features in type 1 diabetes. The assay was immunoSEQ multiplex PCR, and TCRdb's table has in-frame clones only and misses some. Of around 430,000 clones detected, about 32% appear once; the ten largest clones hold about 0.06%. Sequencing input: naive CD4+ T cells from blood. All receptors come from a man aged 18 to 35 in good health. The CDR3 runs from the conserved cysteine through the conserved F or W. The D gene is left open where the match is weak. The size field is filled for only some rows; it gives once, few, many or a size class.

size	V	J	D	CDR3	DNA
-	TRBV9	TRBJ2-6	-	CASSPSSGANVLTF	TGTGCCAGCAGCCCAAGCTCTGGGGCCAACGTCCTGACTTTC
few	TRBV5-1	TRBJ2-1	-	CASSLEWEQFF	TGCGCCAGCAGCCTTGAGTGGGAGCAGTTCTTC
-	TRBV23-1	TRBJ2-5	-	CAGGRVQETQYF	TGCGCCGGGGGGCGAGTCCAAGAGACCCAGTACTTC
-	TRBV4-2	TRBJ2-1	-	CASSQDRRPSSYNEQFF	TGTGCCAGCAGCCAAGATCGCAGGCCGAGCTCCTACAATGAGCAGTTCTTC
-	TRBV9	TRBJ2-2	-	CASSWTPNTGELFF	TGTGCCAGCAGCTGGACCCCGAACACCGGGGAGCTGTTTTTT
few	TRBV5-1	TRBJ2-3	-	CASSGSSGRDTQYF	TGCGCCAGCAGCGGGTCCTCGGGAAGGGATACGCAGTATTTT
few	TRBV29-1	TRBJ2-7	-	CSVVAEEGYEQYF	TGCAGCGTTGTCGCGGAGGAGGGCTACGAGCAGTACTTC
-	TRBV6-1	TRBJ2-5	-	CASSELASQETQYF	TGTGCCAGCAGTGAATTAGCCAGCCAAGAGACCCAGTACTTC
-	TRBV30	TRBJ1-5	TRBD1	CAWSDGDRRNNQPQHF	TGTGCCTGGAGTGACGGGGACAGGCGAAACAATCAGCCCCAGCATTTT
-	TRBV7-9	TRBJ2-4	-	CASSFGGIAKNIQYF	TGTGCCAGCAGCTTCGGCGGGATAGCCAAAAACATTCAGTACTTC
-	TRBV6-6	TRBJ2-7	-	CASSKAGSYEQYF	TGTGCCAGCAGTAAAGCGGGTTCTTACGAGCAGTACTTC
-	TRBV30	TRBJ2-4	-	CAWSDHGTPGAKNIQYF	TGTGCCTGGAGCGACCACGGGACCCCGGGGGCCAAAAACATTCAGTACTTC
-	TRBV5-1	TRBJ2-5	-	CASSIGTSGETQYF	TGCGCCAGCAGCATCGGGACCTCGGGAGAGACCCAGTACTTC
-	TRBV20-1	TRBJ1-2	-	CSARNGDGYTF	TGCAGTGCTAGAAATGGGGATGGCTACACCTTC
-	TRBV29-1	TRBJ2-4	-	CSVSPPGGKNIQYF	TGCAGCGTATCGCCCCCGGGCGGAAAAAACATTCAGTACTTC
few	TRBV30	TRBJ1-2	-	CAWSVRTVPTVNYGYTF	TGTGCCTGGAGTGTTCGAACAGTTCCGACTGTCAACTATGGCTACACCTTC
-	TRBV6-6	TRBJ2-3	-	CAISGEGGTDTQYF	TGTGCCATCAGTGGTGAGGGCGGCACAGATACGCAGTATTTT
once	TRBV7-9	TRBJ1-1	TRBD1	CASSLTGADGNTEAFF	TGTGCCAGCAGCTTAACAGGGGCAGACGGGAACACTGAAGCTTTCTTT
few	TRBV4-1	TRBJ2-6	TRBD2	CASSQDGSGARSGANVLTF	TGCGCCAGCAGCCAAGATGGAAGCGGGGCGCGCTCTGGGGCCAACGTCCTGACTTTC
-	TRBV7-2	TRBJ2-5	-	CASSARGLQETQYF	TGTGCCAGCAGCGCGAGGGGACTCCAAGAGACCCAGTACTTC
-	TRBV18	TRBJ1-1	TRBD1	CASSPETGPTEAFF	TGTGCCAGCTCACCAGAGACAGGGCCCACTGAAGCTTTCTTT
few	TRBV7-2	TRBJ2-5	-	CASSLNSPAARETQYF	TGTGCCAGCAGCTTAAACTCTCCAGCAGCTAGGGAGACCCAGTACTTC
-	TRBV10-3	TRBJ2-6	TRBD2	CAISESGRGTGANVLTF	TGTGCCATCAGTGAGTCTGGGAGGGGTACAGGGGCCAACGTCCTGACTTTC
-	TRBV30	TRBJ2-2	TRBD2	CAWRTSGGTGELFF	TGTGCCTGGAGGACTAGCGGGGGTACCGGGGAGCTGTTTTTT
-	TRBV29-1	TRBJ2-7	TRBD2	CSVAAPQREDYEQYF	TGCAGCGTTGCCGCGCCCCAGCGGGAGGACTACGAGCAGTACTTC
few	TRBV7-8	TRBJ2-7	-	CASSLLADYEQYF	TGTGCCAGCAGCTTACTAGCAGATTACGAGCAGTACTTC
few	TRBV30	TRBJ1-5	-	CAWSGQSNQPQHF	TGTGCCTGGAGTGGACAGAGCAATCAGCCCCAGCATTTT
few	TRBV4-1	TRBJ2-7	TRBD1	CASSGFRDRAEQYF	TGCGCCAGCAGCGGATTCCGGGACAGAGCCGAGCAGTACTTC
-	TRBV30	TRBJ1-1	-	CAWSVSWNTEAFF	TGTGCCTGGAGTGTCTCGTGGAACACTGAAGCTTTCTTT
few	TRBV19	TRBJ2-1	TRBD2	CASSIGSSGRAGQDGEQFF	TGTGCCAGTAGTATTGGATCGAGCGGGAGGGCCGGGCAAGATGGTGAGCAGTTCTTC
few	TRBV30	TRBJ2-1	-	CAWSVSVGNEQFF	TGTGCCTGGAGTGTTTCGGTAGGCAATGAGCAGTTCTTC
-	TRBV7-2	TRBJ2-7	-	CASSIQQGYEQYF	TGTGCCAGCAGCATACAACAGGGATACGAGCAGTACTTC
-	TRBV4-3	TRBJ2-1	-	CASSRGQSSYNEQFF	TGCGCCAGCAGCCGAGGACAGAGCTCCTACAATGAGCAGTTCTTC
-	TRBV7-2	TRBJ1-2	-	CASSLEDGYYGYTF	TGTGCCAGCAGCCTAGAGGACGGGTACTATGGCTACACCTTC
-	TRBV9	TRBJ2-3	TRBD1	CASSGGQGRDTQYF	TGTGCCAGCAGCGGGGGACAGGGGCGGGATACGCAGTATTTT
-	TRBV5-6	TRBJ2-7	-	CASSFQREQYF	TGTGCCAGCAGCTTCCAGCGCGAGCAGTACTTC
-	TRBV5-1	TRBJ1-2	-	CASSLSGNYGYTF	TGCGCCAGCAGCTTATCGGGGAACTATGGCTACACCTTC
-	TRBV6-7	TRBJ2-1	-	CASSYKQGDVGEQFF	TGTGCCAGCAGTTACAAGCAGGGTGACGTTGGGGAGCAGTTCTTC
-	TRBV11-1	TRBJ2-2	TRBD2	CASSYPLADNTGELFF	TGTGCCAGCAGCTATCCACTAGCGGACAACACCGGGGAGCTGTTTTTT
-	TRBV9	TRBJ1-3	-	CASRGWISGNTIYF	TGTGCCAGCAGGGGTTGGATCTCTGGAAACACCATATATTTT
few	TRBV5-6	TRBJ2-4	TRBD1	CASSRQGLNIQYF	TGTGCCAGCAGCCGACAGGGGTTAAACATTCAGTACTTC
-	TRBV5-4	TRBJ2-3	-	CASSLGGANTDTQYF	TGTGCCAGCAGCTTGGGAGGGGCTAACACAGATACGCAGTATTTT
few	TRBV7-2	TRBJ2-3	-	CASSVAGRSDTQYF	TGTGCCAGCAGCGTAGCTGGCAGGTCAGATACGCAGTATTTT
-	TRBV5-6	TRBJ2-3	TRBD2	CASSFYLAGGYGDTQYF	TGTGCCAGCAGCTTTTACCTAGCGGGAGGATACGGGGATACACAGTATTTT
-	TRBV13	TRBJ2-1	-	CASSLGRYYNEQFF	TGTGCCAGCAGCTTAGGCAGGTACTACAATGAGCAGTTCTTC
-	TRBV5-1	TRBJ1-2	-	CASSLGSEVYGYTF	TGCGCCAGCAGCTTGGGCAGTGAGGTATATGGCTACACCTTC
-	TRBV18	TRBJ1-1	-	CASSLPLGPNTEAFF	TGTGCCAGCTCACTACCTCTGGGTCCGAACACTGAAGCTTTCTTT
few	TRBV15	TRBJ2-1	TRBD1	CATSRAGTGDLDEQFF	TGTGCCACCAGCAGAGCCGGGACAGGGGATTTGGATGAGCAGTTCTTC
few	TRBV30	TRBJ1-2	TRBD1	CAWSRDRGPSAGYTF	TGTGCCTGGAGCCGGGACAGGGGGCCCTCGGCTGGCTACACCTTC
-	TRBV10-3	TRBJ2-7	-	CAITPEGSYEQYF	TGTGCCATCACACCGGAGGGGTCCTACGAGCAGTACTTC
few	TRBV5-1	TRBJ2-1	-	CASSLAQVRNEQFF	TGCGCCAGCAGCTTGGCTCAGGTACGCAATGAGCAGTTCTTC
-	TRBV27	TRBJ2-1	-	CASTLWGSQRNEQFF	TGTGCCAGCACCCTATGGGGATCTCAGCGTAATGAGCAGTTCTTC
-	TRBV29-1	TRBJ2-7	TRBD2	CSVDISGSHEQYF	TGCAGCGTTGATATCAGCGGGAGCCACGAGCAGTACTTC
-	TRBV25-1	TRBJ1-4	TRBD1	CASSDGTGRTNEKLFF	TGTGCCAGCAGTGATGGGACAGGGAGAACTAATGAAAAACTGTTTTTT
few	TRBV7-2	TRBJ1-1	-	CASSAQENTEAFF	TGTGCCAGCAGCGCACAGGAGAACACTGAAGCTTTCTTT
-	TRBV4-3	TRBJ2-3	TRBD1	CASSPTGFGDTQYF	TGCGCCAGCAGCCCGACAGGGTTTGGAGATACGCAGTATTTT
few	TRBV7-9	TRBJ2-7	-	CASNRAVGLSSEQYF	TGTGCCAGCAACAGAGCGGTGGGACTCTCATCCGAGCAGTACTTC
-	TRBV2	TRBJ1-2	-	CASSGEGHLANYGYTF	TGTGCCAGCAGTGGGGAGGGACACCTAGCTAACTATGGCTACACCTTC
-	TRBV7-2	TRBJ1-1	-	CASSLTHSETEAFF	TGTGCCAGCAGCTTAACCCATTCGGAAACTGAAGCTTTCTTT
-	TRBV5-1	TRBJ2-7	-	CASSLEVSVTYEQYF	TGCGCCAGCAGCTTGGAAGTATCGGTAACCTACGAGCAGTACTTC